The source of this TCR beta chain is a study of glioma-infiltrating T cells. Many counts were recorded for this clonotype. The target antigen is unknown. Using RNA template, CDR3s of TCR alpha and beta were amplified with iRepertoire arm-PCR. One-step reverse transcription and amplification started from around 100-400 ng of tissue mRNA or PBMC total RNA. TCRdb re-derived calls from the multiplex PCR reads in MiXCR, one entry per CDR3 protein. The data show 150,000 to 200,000 distinct CDR3 sequences, with about 47% seen just once and over 4% held by the top ten. The study's findings and limits: Non-neoplastic patients had below-expected tissue-blood divergence, while all gliomas exceeded expectation. Very few CDR3 sequences were shared between tissue and blood.

The V and J ends lost 4 bases and 2 bases, in that order; junction bases with no gene match: 3. The CDR3 extends over 14 amino acids. Per germline, CDR1 MGHDK and CDR2 SYGVNS. The sample was glioma tissue, nonneoplastic brain tissue, or PBMCs (not recorded which). The TCR was taken from a human donor with low-grade glioma or glioblastoma, undergoing nonglioma brain surgery, or in good health (not recorded which). The chain links TRBV25-1 to TRBJ2-5, with 8 positions matching TRBD1. CDR3 protein: CASSAGGRQETQYF. Written as DNA, the CDR3 is TGTGCCAGCAGTGCAGGGGGCCGACAAGAGACCCAGTACTTC. Combining the CDR3 with reference TRBV25-1 and TRBJ2-5 gives the whole variable domain EADIYQTPRYLVIGTGKKITLECSQTMGHDKMYWYQQDPGMELHLIHYSYGVNSTEKGDLSSESTVSRIRTEHFPLTLESARPSHTSQYLCASSAGGRQETQYFGPGTRLLVL.